This is a list of T cell receptor beta chains from one sample in a study of T cell responses to AZD1222 COVID-19 vaccine. TCRdb's copy holds only in-frame clones and misses some; the assay was immunoSEQ multiplex PCR. Of fewer than 120,000 clones in the sample, about 85% were seen once. The source material was peripheral blood, sampled on day 0 of AZD1222 vaccination. These receptor sequences come from an adult in good health. The CDR3 runs from the conserved cysteine through the conserved F or W. A D gene is named only where the DNA matches it firmly. Clone size is stated in some rows and not others, as once, few, many or a class when expanded.

d_gene: -
j_gene: TRBJ1-4
abundance: -
v_gene: TRBV5-4
CDR3aa: CASSLRGFNEKLFF
CDR3nt: TGTGCCAGCAGCTTGCGGGGGTTTAATGAAAAACTGTTTTTT

d_gene: -
j_gene: TRBJ1-4
abundance: once
v_gene: TRBV5-5
CDR3aa: CASSKTKQGLREKLFF
CDR3nt: TGTGCCAGCAGCAAGACAAAACAGGGATTGAGAGAAAAACTGTTTTTT

d_gene: -
j_gene: TRBJ2-7
abundance: -
v_gene: TRBV2
CDR3aa: CASSRAYEQYF
CDR3nt: TGTGCCAGCAGCCGAGCCTACGAGCAGTACTTC

d_gene: -
j_gene: TRBJ2-7
abundance: -
v_gene: TRBV4-1
CDR3aa: CASSPLWNGAGYEQYF
CDR3nt: TGCGCCAGCAGCCCCCTCTGGAATGGGGCGGGCTACGAGCAGTACTTC

d_gene: TRBD1
j_gene: TRBJ1-1
abundance: -
v_gene: TRBV15
CDR3aa: CATSQNRGNTEAFF
CDR3nt: TGTGCCACCAGCCAAAACAGGGGGAACACTGAAGCTTTCTTT

d_gene: -
j_gene: TRBJ1-2
abundance: -
v_gene: TRBV5-1
CDR3aa: CASSVRGWGDVYGYTF
CDR3nt: TGCGCCAGCAGCGTTCGAGGGTGGGGGGACGTCTATGGCTACACCTTC

d_gene: TRBD1
j_gene: TRBJ2-7
abundance: -
v_gene: TRBV4-1
CDR3aa: CASSPHPDRGTYEQYF
CDR3nt: TGCGCCAGCAGCCCCCACCCGGACAGGGGAACCTACGAGCAGTACTTC

d_gene: TRBD1
j_gene: TRBJ2-5
abundance: once
v_gene: TRBV18
CDR3aa: CASSSTGPKETQYF
CDR3nt: TGTGCCAGCTCATCGACAGGGCCAAAAGAGACCCAGTACTTC

d_gene: -
j_gene: TRBJ2-2
abundance: -
v_gene: TRBV6-6
CDR3aa: CASSHRAQNTGELFF
CDR3nt: TGTGCCAGCAGTCACCGGGCCCAGAACACCGGGGAGCTGTTTTTT

d_gene: -
j_gene: TRBJ1-4
abundance: -
v_gene: TRBV5-5
CDR3aa: CASSLAGGRGEKLFF
CDR3nt: TGTGCCAGCAGCTTGGCCGGTGGCAGGGGTGAAAAACTGTTTTTT

d_gene: TRBD1
j_gene: TRBJ2-7
abundance: -
v_gene: TRBV30
CDR3aa: CAWSTTGGEQYF
CDR3nt: TGTGCCTGGAGTACCACAGGGGGCGAGCAGTACTTC

d_gene: -
j_gene: TRBJ2-7
abundance: -
v_gene: TRBV30
CDR3aa: CAWSSDRWAPEQYF
CDR3nt: TGTGCCTGGAGTTCCGACAGGTGGGCCCCCGAGCAGTACTTC

d_gene: TRBD2
j_gene: TRBJ2-5
abundance: -
v_gene: TRBV4-2
CDR3aa: CASSQGAGGRETQYF
CDR3nt: TGTGCCAGCAGCCAGGGAGCGGGGGGGCGAGAGACCCAGTACTTC

d_gene: -
j_gene: TRBJ1-2
abundance: -
v_gene: TRBV24-1
CDR3aa: CATSPSRRAEGNYGYTF
CDR3nt: TGTGCCACCAGTCCCTCCCGGCGGGCCGAAGGCAACTATGGCTACACCTTC

d_gene: -
j_gene: TRBJ2-7
abundance: -
v_gene: TRBV3-1/TRBV3-2
CDR3aa: CASSHVGTSYEQYF
CDR3nt: TGTGCCAGCAGCCACGTGGGGACGTCCTACGAGCAGTACTTC

d_gene: TRBD1
j_gene: TRBJ2-7
abundance: -
v_gene: TRBV19
CDR3aa: CASSETGGSYEQYF
CDR3nt: TGTGCCAGTAGTGAGACAGGGGGTTCCTACGAGCAGTACTTC

d_gene: -
j_gene: TRBJ2-1
abundance: -
v_gene: TRBV2
CDR3aa: CASSEALGGSSYNEQFF
CDR3nt: TGTGCCAGCAGTGAAGCGCTGGGCGGAAGCTCCTACAATGAGCAGTTCTTC

d_gene: TRBD2
j_gene: TRBJ2-7
abundance: once
v_gene: TRBV5-1
CDR3aa: CASSFTSGGAYEQYF
CDR3nt: TGCGCCAGCAGCTTCACTAGCGGGGGGGCTTACGAGCAGTACTTC